This TCR beta chain emerged from a study of shared clonotypes between healthy human individuals. Study findings and constraints: Genetic and exposure-history diversity was limited by the small donor number. The authors expected sequencing depth to affect clonotype sharing among donors. The study found approximately 5% of naive CD4 clonotypes shared across a few donors.

Healthy adults negative for HIV, lacking recent acute infections or vaccinations, served as donors. The data were produced by immunoSEQ multiplex PCR, yet TCRdb's version contains in-frame clones alone and is incomplete. Found here are around 990,000 clones, about 80% of them singletons; the top ten hold roughly 0.9%. This CDR3 has 11 amino acids. CDR1 is SGHTS, CDR2 YDEGEE, per germline. V gave up 5 bases and J gave up 5 bases, with 7 bases separating them. Turning to this clone: Its antigen is as yet unknown. Other DNA sequences within the sample encode an identical CDR3.

Sequencing was carried out using memory CD4+ T cells from PBMCs. The subset: CD45RA-negative fraction. This TCR came from a man aged 18-30 years in good health. Some clones in this sample may be carry-over from other donors' samples. The chain carries TRBV5-8 and TRBJ1-1; no reliable D call. CDR3 coding DNA: TGTGCCAGCAGACGAAGGACTGAAGCTTTCTTT. This encodes CASRRRTEAFF.